The clone carrying this T cell receptor beta chain was recorded at least ten times. TCRdb re-derived calls from the RT-PCR reads in MiXCR, one entry per CDR3 protein. The sample has around 700,000 distinct CDR3 sequences; 12% to 15% are singletons. Sequencing was carried out using memory CD4+ T cells from blood. The TCR comes from a female donor in good health, serving as a healthy control.

CDR3 protein: CAISLGQGAHEQFF. CDR3 coding DNA: TGTGCCATCAGCTTGGGACAGGGGGCCCATGAGCAGTTCTTC. This chain connects TRBV10-3 to TRBJ2-1, with 12 bases that match TRBD1. The CDR3 runs to 14 residues. CDR1 and CDR2 from the germline V gene are ENHRY and SYGVKD. With V trimmed by 6 bases and J by 8 bases, 5 bases remained unmatched.